This T cell receptor (beta chain) appears in the sequencing data of a study of blood T cell repertoires in COVID-19. Background on the study: Acute and convalescent COVID-19 specimens originated in the United States, Italy and Spain. PBMCs, B-cell-depleted T cells, or T cells provided the cDNA or gDNA that made up the material.

In the original workflow: Reference gene primer amplification gave estimated nucleated cell counts. Clones were sequenced by immunoSEQ multiplex PCR, and TCRdb holds only the in-frame ones, with some missing. D and trimming were read from the DNA, whereas the V and J calls and clone size are those reported in that table. The top ten clones hold 2.6% of a sample with over 40,000 clones, roughly 80% of them seen once. Trimming stripped 1 base from V and 7 bases from J, with 17 bases between. Germline CDR1 and CDR2: LNHDA and SQIVND (reference sequence). CDR3 size: 16 residues. The rearrangement links TRBV19 to TRBJ2-1, with D possibly TRBD1 on 7 matching bases. Sequencing was done on a sample of peripheral blood. The TCR comes from a woman aged 60-75 years with acute or convalescent COVID-19. CDR3 DNA sequence: TGTGCCAGTAGTATAGCCCCAGCGCCAGGGGGGAATGAGCAGTTCTTC. This gives the protein CASSIAPAPGGNEQFF.